Sequencing of this T cell receptor (beta chain) was carried out in a study of shared clonotypes between healthy human individuals. Whole-study context: For every donor, three CD4 naive, three CD4 memory, two CD8 naive and one CD8 memory plates were used.

Several immunoSEQ 96-well plates shared each subset's DNA, each plate a replicate. Clones were sequenced by immunoSEQ multiplex PCR, and TCRdb holds only the in-frame ones, with some missing. The table has around 580,000 clones, about 98% seen once; the top ten hold 0.3%. CD8 cells classed as naive were CD45RO-negative and positively selected for CCR7, excluding terminally differentiated effector memory CD45RA+ cells. The CDR3 sequence is 14 residues long. Trimming pared 2 bases from V and 4 bases from J, leaving 11 bases between. Looked up from germline, CDR1 is LGHNT and CDR2 is FRNRAP. Sequences were obtained from naive CD8+ T cells sorted from blood. This TCR derives from a young man in good health. The J gene is TRBJ1-2, the V gene TRBV12-5; D might be TRBD1 (6 bases). CDR3 in amino acids: CASGLWGGSYGYTF. In DNA form, the CDR3 reads TGTGCTAGTGGTTTGTGGGGGGGCAGCTATGGCTACACCTTC.